Described below is a single T cell receptor beta chain sequence and its context. Isolated RNA was reverse transcribed in full, so expressed TCRB transcripts were sequenced. Assay used: immunoSEQ multiplex PCR; TCRdb lists only in-frame clones, some missing. The sample has under 550,000 clones, more than 9.5% seen once. Every participating donor gave one draw, a heparinised blood sample averaging around 0.11 L. Purity above 98% was achieved in all sorted populations. This entry belongs to a study of beta chain features in type 1 diabetes. This sequence was found in a woman younger than 30 in good health. Sequencing was performed on naive CD4+ T cells from blood.

CDR3 nucleotide sequence: TGTGCCAGCTCACCTCAGGGCTGGGGTCAGCCCCAGCATTTT. It translates to CASSPQGWGQPQHF. The chain recombines TRBV18 with TRBJ1-5; TRBD1 is a possible D gene (5 bases). Germline CDR1 and CDR2: KGHSH and LQKENI. The V gene lost 3 bases and the J gene lost 6 bases, with 12 bases spanning the gap. CDR3 size: 14 residues. Supplemented by reference TRBV18 and TRBJ1-5, the full variable domain reads NAGVMQNPRHLVRRRGQEARLRCSPMKGHSHVYWYRQLPEEGLKFMVYLQKENIIDESGMPKERFSAEFPKEGPSILRIQQVVRGDSAAYFCASSPQGWGQPQHFGDGTRLSIL.